The present T cell receptor beta chain was sequenced within a study of T cells in Graves' hyperthyroidism and ophthalmopathy. This CDR3 has 14 residues. V was cut by 6 bases and J by 2 bases, with 15 bases left in between. Germline CDR1 is DFQATT and CDR2 is SNEGSKA (reference sequence). This clonotype was detected many times. The investigators amplified TCR beta CDR3 regions from RNA transcripts. TCR CDR3 underwent first-round RT-PCR with the HTBI primer set. MiXCR, applied by TCRdb to the multiplex PCR reads, yields one record per CDR3 protein. The repertoire consists of about 420,000 distinct CDR3 sequences, with around 13% occurring once and the leading ten covering approximately 5.3%.

The sequenced sample was blood. The chain uses TRBV20-1 and TRBJ2-3; D is unresolved. This TCR was sampled from a woman in her late teens or twenties with Graves' hyperthyroidism. CDR3 in amino acids: CSAPTQQDTDTQYF. In DNA, the CDR3 is TGCAGTGCCCCTACCCAGCAGGACACAGATACGCAGTATTTT.